This record concerns one T cell receptor beta chain sequence. V dropped 6 bases and J dropped 4 bases, with 18 bases sitting between them. Germline V gene sequence: CDR1 SGHAT, CDR2 FQNNGV. This CDR3 has 15 amino acids. This sample is part of a study of shared clonotypes between healthy human individuals. Across the whole study: Each donor's CD8 memory used one plate, CD8 naive two, each CD4 subset three.

The test was conducted at deep level. Clones were sequenced by immunoSEQ multiplex PCR, and TCRdb holds only the in-frame ones, with some missing. The profile shows over a million clones, approximately 80% of them singletons. Each sample came from a Caucasian adult donor living in Nashville, Tennessee. The J gene is TRBJ1-1, the V gene TRBV11-2; D may be TRBD1 (5 bases). Material for sequencing was memory CD4+ T cells from PBMCs. Subset reported: CD45RA-negative fraction. This receptor was identified in a man between 18 and 29 years old in good health. Some clones in this sample may be carry-over from other donors' samples. The CDR3 is CASRGGSRSGTEAFF. CDR3 DNA sequence: TGTGCCAGCAGGGGGGGGTCGAGAAGTGGCACTGAAGCTTTCTTT.